A single sample is the source of the 25 T cell receptor beta chains below, sequenced in a study of T cell repertoires in cytomegalovirus infection. MiXCR was run by TCRdb on the reads, yielding one entry per CDR3 protein. The sample has 350,000 to 550,000 distinct CDR3 sequences; around 32% are singletons. Sequenced input: PBMCs. The receptors come from a human donor in good health (CMV status not recorded). Some clones in this sample may be carry-over from other donors' samples.

Details on this clonotype: A much larger clone lies one base from this, so it may be a read error. Here the CDR3 omits its conserved ending phenylalanine or tryptophan, so a read error is the likely source. The chain combines TRBV7-2 with TRBJ2-5, with 12 bases matching TRBD2. The CDR3 covers 19 residues. V was clipped by 0 bases and J by 3 bases; unmatched bases: 11. Germline V gene sequence: CDR1 SGHTA, CDR2 FQGNSA. CDR3: CASSLAPPALAGGKETQYL. The CDR3 nucleotides are TGTGCCAGCAGCTTAGCCCCCCCGGCTCTAGCGGGGGGGAAAGAGACCCAGTACTTA.

On this clonotype itself: The junction departs from germline at one end; a sequencing error may be responsible. The rearrangement joins TRBV6-6 to TRBJ2-7, with 7 positions matching TRBD1. The CDR3 has 14 amino acids. Germline lookup yields CDR1 MNHNY and CDR2 SVGAGI (reference sequence). The CDR3 nucleotides read TGTGCAAGCAGTTACAATTGGGACAGCTACGAGAAGTACTTC. Protein product: CASSYNWDSYEKYF.

This clonotype was counted at least ten times. The genes are TRBV7-2 and TRBJ2-7; D ambiguous. Per the germline V gene, CDR1 is SGHTA and CDR2 is FQGNSA. This CDR3 region has 13 residues. V was clipped by 1 base and J by 4 bases, with 8 bases between them. The CDR3 here is CASSLVDLYEQYF. Written as DNA, the CDR3 is TGTGCCAGCAGCTTAGTAGACTTATACGAGCAGTACTTC.

The gene calls are TRBV7-6 and TRBJ1-1, with D maybe TRBD1 (5 bases). V was shortened by 6 bases and J by 5 bases, with 16 bases between the two germline ends. CDR1 SGHVS and CDR2 FNYEAQ come from the germline V gene. The length of the CDR3 is 14 residues. CDR3 DNA: TGTGCCAGCAGTTCGACACTGGGGGAGACTGAAGCTTTCTTT. It encodes CASSSTLGETEAFF.

With respect to this clonotype: Sequence at one end of the junction differs from germline and may be a read error. The chain carries TRBV7-3 and TRBJ2-1; 9 positions match TRBD1. From germline, CDR1 is SGHTA and CDR2 FQGTGA. This CDR3 is 15 amino acids long. Written as DNA, the CDR3 is TGTGCCAGCAGCTTAACGACAGGGGGGTACAATGCGCAGTTCTTC. This translates into CASSLTTGGYNAQFF.

In its sample, this clonotype was seen a few times. This sequence joins TRBV7-9 and TRBJ2-5; 11 nucleotides agree with TRBD2. J was trimmed by 3 bases and V by 4 bases; bases with no gene match: 10. This CDR3 has 17 residues. Per germline, CDR1 SEHNR and CDR2 FQNEAQ (reference sequence). The CDR3 region has the DNA TGTGCCAGCAGCTCTCCAGGGGTAGCGGGGGGGAAAGAGACCCAGTACTTC. Translation: CASSSPGVAGGKETQYF.

The chain carries TRBV5-6 and TRBJ1-6; 7 bases align to TRBD1. Germline V CDR1 and CDR2: SGHDT, YYEEEE. The CDR3 loop spans 14 amino acids. V lost 3 bases, J lost 5 bases, and 2 bases stayed unmatched. CDR3 coding DNA: TGTGCCAGCAGCTCCAGGGGGGATAATTCACCCCTCCACTTT. Translation gives CASSSRGDNSPLHF.

In its sample, this clonotype was seen a few times. This chain connects TRBV6-2 or TRBV6-3 to TRBJ2-7; 9 nucleotides agree with TRBD2. CDR1 is MNHEY, CDR2 SVGEGT, per germline. The CDR3 runs 15 residues. V lost 6 bases to trimming and J lost 3 bases; unmatched junction nucleotides: 9. The CDR3 spells CASRPRGGPGYEQYF. The CDR3 DNA follows: TGTGCCAGCAGGCCGCGGGGGGGCCCGGGCTACGAGCAGTACTTC.

The sample holds many counts of this clonotype. The CDR3 loop reads CASSLRRGGVNTGELFF. The CDR3 DNA reads as TGTGCCAGCAGCTTAAGGCGGGGGGGAGTGAACACCGGGGAGCTGTTTTTT. The chain joins TRBV7-6 to TRBJ2-2, with TRBD2 matching over 9 bases. V was clipped by 2 bases and J by 1 base; unmatched bases: 5. The CDR3 length is 17 residues. CDR1 and CDR2 (germline): SGHVS, FNYEAQ.

The sample holds a few counts of this clonotype. This sequence joins TRBV6-6 and TRBJ1-2, with 8 bases identical to TRBD1. The V and J ends lost 6 bases and 0 bases, in that order; junction bases with no gene match: 3. The CDR3 sequence is 14 residues long. From germline, CDR1 is MNHNY and CDR2 SVGAGI (reference sequence). The CDR3 bases are TGTGCCAGCAGAGACAGGGGATCTAACTATGGCTACACCTTC. Protein sequence: CASRDRGSNYGYTF.

The genes are TRBV6-5 and TRBJ2-7, with 9 bases matching TRBD1. Germline CDR1 and CDR2: MNHEY and SVGAGI. The CDR3 totals 15 residues. V lost 6 bases and J lost 4; bases outside the gene matches: 10. CDR3 DNA sequence: TGTGCCAGCAGGGCAGGACAGGGGAAGAGTTACGAGCAGTACTTC. Translation: CASRAGQGKSYEQYF.

The gene calls are TRBV15 and TRBJ1-4; D is perhaps TRBD1 (6 bases). Per germline, CDR1 LNHNV and CDR2 YYDKDF (reference sequence). This CDR3 spans 14 amino acids. Trimming cost V 0 bases and J 8 bases, with 10 bases left between them. This CDR3 is CATSRDRGREKLFF. In DNA, the CDR3 is TGTGCCACCAGCAGAGACAGGGGCCGCGAAAAACTGTTTTTT.

The rearrangement joins TRBV19 to TRBJ2-2, with D perhaps TRBD1 (6 bases). CDR3 length: 15 amino acids. Germline V gene data show CDR1 as LNHDA and CDR2 as SQIVND (reference sequence). Trimming left V 1 base short and J 7 bases short, with 13 bases between. The CDR3 coding sequence is TGTGCCAGTAGTATAGGTGGGACAAATCACGGGGAGCTGTTTTTT. It yields the protein CASSIGGTNHGELFF.

This rearrangement joins TRBV3-1 to TRBJ2-5; 9 bases align to TRBD2. This CDR3 comprises 17 residues. The J segment lost 4 bases and the V segment lost 2 bases, leaving 11 bases of the junction unmatched. CDR1 and CDR2 (germline): LGHDT, YNNKEL (reference sequence). In nucleotides, the CDR3 is TGTGCCAGCAGCCAATCCGATGGGCTAGCGGGGAGAGAGACCCAGTACTTC. Its protein product is CASSQSDGLAGRETQYF.

The chain combines TRBV7-9 with TRBJ2-1; 8 positions agree with TRBD2. In germline, CDR1 is SEHNR, CDR2 FQNEAQ (reference sequence). This CDR3 contains 14 residues. Trimming cost V 5 bases and J 5 bases; bases outside gene matches: 5. The CDR3 nucleotides are TGTGCCAGCAGCATCAGCGGGGGCCACAATGAGCAGTTCTTC. Protein: CASSISGGHNEQFF.

The rearrangement joins TRBV4-1 to TRBJ2-1; possibly TRBD2 for D (6 bases). CDR3 length equals 14 residues. Germline V gene sequence: CDR1 MGHRA, CDR2 YSYEKL. V gave up 4 bases and J gave up 8 bases, with 15 bases separating them. CDR3 protein: CASSRGVWGDEQFF. CDR3 in DNA: TGCGCCAGCAGCCGGGGGGTATGGGGGGATGAGCAGTTCTTC.

This clonotype was picked up many times. V usage is TRBV4-1 and J usage is TRBJ2-7, with D unclear. CDR1 and CDR2 (germline): MGHRA, YSYEKL. The germline V and J ends were trimmed by 4 bases and 3 bases, with 10 bases remaining between them. This CDR3 comprises 13 residues. CDR3 nucleotides: TGCGCCAGCAGCCCACCCTGGGGCTACGAGCAGTACTTC. It specifies CASSPPWGYEQYF.

About this clonotype: Relative to the germline gene, one junction end is altered; a read error may explain this. The chain links TRBV12-3 or TRBV12-4 to TRBJ2-5, with TRBD1 as a possible D gene (5 bases). The CDR3 consists of 15 residues. The CDR3 coding sequence is TGTGCCAGCAGTTTCCACGCCAGGGTGCCAGAGACCCATTCCTTC. It is translated as CASSFHARVPETHSF.

This rearrangement joins TRBV5-8 to TRBJ1-1; unclear D gene. The CDR3 is 14 residues long. Trimming cost V 3 bases and J 0 bases, with 9 bases left between them. The germline V gene encodes CDR1 SGHTS and CDR2 YDEGEE. CDR3 bases: TGTGCCAGCAGCTGGAGTCGATTGAACACTGAAGCTTTCTTT. It yields the protein CASSWSRLNTEAFF.

The V gene is TRBV24-1, the J gene TRBJ1-5; TRBD1 is a possible D gene (6 bases). The CDR3 spans 14 residues. V gave up 3 bases and J gave up 4 bases, with 9 bases separating them. Germline V gene lookup returns CDR1 KGHDR and CDR2 SFDVKD. CDR3 sequence: CATSDNRVNQPQHF. DNA for the CDR3: TGTGCCACCAGTGATAACAGGGTGAATCAGCCCCAGCATTTT.

For this clonotype: One end of the junction fails to match germline, which may point to a read error. The chain carries TRBV7-8 and TRBJ1-1; no firm D call. This CDR3 contains 16 residues. Looked up from germline, CDR1 is SGHVS and CDR2 is FQNEAQ. This CDR3 reads CASRLDGPTTTPEAFF. As DNA, the CDR3 is TGTGCCAGCCGCTTAGACGGACCCACTACCACCCCTGAAGCTTTCTTT.

The genes are TRBV6-1 and TRBJ1-5; D is undetermined. This CDR3 is built from 15 residues. Germline CDR1 is MNHNS and CDR2 is SASEGT. Trimming took 6 bases from V and 5 from J, leaving 17 bases between them. DNA for the CDR3: TGTGCCAGCAGCCACCTGGGCGTCGCGGATCAGCCCCAGCATTTT. Translated: CASSHLGVADQPQHF.

The chain combines TRBV7-6 with TRBJ2-2, with D hard to call. This CDR3 is built from 13 residues. Deletions cut 1 base from V and 10 bases from J, with 10 bases between. Per the germline V gene, CDR1 is SGHVS and CDR2 is FNYEAQ. The CDR3 DNA reads as TGTGCCAGCAGCTTAGAGATCGGCGAGGAGCTGTTTTTT. Its translation: CASSLEIGEELFF.

V and J are TRBV7-3 and TRBJ2-5; D possibly corresponds to TRBD2 (5 bases). Deletions cut 5 bases from V and 3 bases from J, with 16 bases between. The V gene's germline CDR1 is SGHTA and CDR2 FQGTGA. This CDR3 comprises 15 residues. CDR3 protein: CASSDRTPLKETQYF. CDR3 coding DNA: TGTGCCAGCAGCGACCGGACTCCCCTCAAAGAGACCCAGTACTTC.

This clonotype was detected only a few times. The chain joins TRBV7-8 to TRBJ2-2, with a weak D call TRBD2 (7 bases). The germline V gene encodes CDR1 SGHVS and CDR2 FQNEAQ. The CDR3 runs 19 residues. V was trimmed by 0 bases and J by 1 base, leaving 18 bases between them. CDR3 in amino acids: CASSLAQEGGGLNTGELFF. In DNA, the CDR3 is TGTGCCAGCAGCTTAGCCCAGGAGGGCGGGGGCCTGAACACCGGGGAGCTGTTTTTT.